This paragraph covers one T cell receptor (beta chain) sequence. This sample is drawn from a study of OX40 agonist ivuxolimab in advanced cancers. About the research overall: Patients were roughly 83% male with ages roughly 20 to 80, mean about 65. Earlier treatment with anti-PD-1, anti-PD-L1 or anti-CTLA-4 was permitted, and roughly 40% had received some.

Blood specimens came from baseline, cycle 4 day 1, and cycle 7 day 1. Produced via immunoSEQ multiplex PCR; TCRdb's table is partial and in-frame only. The sample carries more than 70,000 clones, about 89% recorded once. The receptor's source is an adult with an advanced solid tumor such as melanoma, head and neck, liver or kidney cancer. Sequenced material: CD4+ or CD8+ T cells sorted from blood, taken in a trial of the OX40 agonist ivuxolimab.

The chain's CDR3 is CASRLAGGSGELFF. The CDR3 region has the DNA TGTGCCAGCAGGCTAGCGGGAGGGTCCGGGGAGCTGTTTTTT. V usage is TRBV27 and J usage is TRBJ2-2, with 12 bases identical to TRBD2. This CDR3 contains 14 residues. CDR1 and CDR2 from the germline V gene are MNHEY and SMNVEV (reference sequence). The trim removed 6 bases at V and 6 bases at J, leaving 2 bases unmatched.